This is a list of T cell receptor beta chains from one sample in a study of vaccination effects on CD4 cells after COVID-19. The data were produced by immunoSEQ multiplex PCR, yet TCRdb's version contains in-frame clones alone and is incomplete. Found here are 65,000 to 90,000 clones, approximately 75% of them singletons; the top ten hold around 3%. The antigens of these receptors remain unknown. The sample in question was CD4+ T cells from PBMCs cultured with HCoV-NL63 spike peptides, obtained before COVID-19 vaccination. These receptor sequences come from a human donor who received a COVID-19 vaccine. CDR3s include the opening cysteine and the closing phenylalanine or tryptophan. Each record gives: J gene, V gene, CDR3 length, D gene, clone size, CDR3 DNA, CDR3 protein. D genes are given only for firm matches. Size values are once, few and many counts, or a class for expanded clones, and some rows have none.

>TRBJ1-3|TRBV3-1/TRBV3-2|16|NA|NA
TGTGCCAGCAGCCGACAGCTACCGAACTCTGGAAACACCATATATTTT
CASSRQLPNSGNTIYF
>TRBJ1-3|TRBV6-5|14|NA|NA
TGTGCCAGCAGGAACCCAACCTCTGGAAACACCATATATTTT
CASRNPTSGNTIYF
>TRBJ2-5|TRBV9|14|NA|NA
TGTGCCAGCAGCCCCCCGCGGGGATCAGAGACCCAGTACTTC
CASSPPRGSETQYF
>TRBJ2-1|TRBV5-1|15|NA|NA
TGCGCCAGCAGCTTGGCCGGGAACTCCTACAATGAGCAGTTCTTC
CASSLAGNSYNEQFF
>TRBJ2-3|TRBV3-1/TRBV3-2|15|TRBD2|NA
TGTGCCAGCAGCCAAGGGAACCAAGCGGGGGATACGCAGTATTTT
CASSQGNQAGDTQYF
>TRBJ2-1|TRBV7-3|14|NA|NA
TGTGCCAGCAGCTTAACTAGGACCTACAATGAGCAGTTCTTC
CASSLTRTYNEQFF
>TRBJ2-4|TRBV2|12|NA|NA
TGTGCCAGCAGTGGTAGGGAAGGCATTCAGTACTTC
CASSGREGIQYF
>TRBJ1-3|TRBV5-1|16|NA|NA
TGCGCCAGCAGCTTGGTAGGTGCGGGATTTGGAAACACCATATATTTT
CASSLVGAGFGNTIYF
>TRBJ1-1|TRBV5-6|16|NA|few
TGTGCCAGCAGCGTAGTTACAGGGAACATGAACACTGAAGCTTTCTTT
CASSVVTGNMNTEAFF
>TRBJ2-1|TRBV11-2|15|NA|NA
TGTGCCAGCAGCTTAGTGGCGGGGAGTTACAATGAGCAGTTCTTC
CASSLVAGSYNEQFF
>TRBJ2-2|TRBV6-5|12|NA|NA
TGTGCCAGCAAGAGACCCACCGGGGAGCTGTTTTTT
CASKRPTGELFF
>TRBJ2-6|TRBV6-5|14|NA|few
TGTGCCAGCAGTAAAACCTCTGGGGCCAACGTCCTGACTTTC
CASSKTSGANVLTF
>TRBJ2-1|TRBV11-3|15|NA|NA
TGTGCCAGCAGCTTAGCAGGAAGCTCCTACAATGAGCAGTTCTTC
CASSLAGSSYNEQFF
>TRBJ2-1|TRBV28|11|NA|NA
TGTGCCAAACAGGGTTACAATGAGCAGTTCTTC
CAKQGYNEQFF
>TRBJ2-1|TRBV4-1|17|TRBD1|NA
TGCGCCAGCAGCCAAGTAATCGGGACAGGGGGCAGGGATGAGCAGTTCTTC
CASSQVIGTGGRDEQFF
>TRBJ1-4|TRBV29-1|13|NA|once
TGCAGCGTCCACATACAGGAGAATGAAAAACTGTTTTTT
CSVHIQENEKLFF
>TRBJ2-2|TRBV19|14|NA|few
TGTGCCAGTAGTACCATCGGGACTTTAAGGGAGCTGTTTTTT
CASSTIGTLRELFF
>TRBJ1-2|TRBV5-1|15|TRBD1|few
TGCGCCAGCAGCATAGGGACAGGGGATGACTATGGCTACACCTTC
CASSIGTGDDYGYTF
>TRBJ1-1|TRBV12-3/TRBV12-4|12|NA|few
TGTGCCAGCAGTGCAGGTTACGGTGAAGCTTTCTTT
CASSAGYGEAFF
>TRBJ1-5|TRBV9|13|NA|NA
TGTGCCAGCAGCACCCTTCCCAATCAGCCCCAGCATTTT
CASSTLPNQPQHF
>TRBJ2-5|TRBV14|14|TRBD2|NA
TGTGCCAGCAGCGTGGCTAGCGGGGCCTTAACCCAGTACTTC
CASSVASGALTQYF
>TRBJ2-1|TRBV6-5|15|NA|NA
TGTGCCAGCAGTTACGGGGGACACTCCTACAATGAGCAGTTCTTC
CASSYGGHSYNEQFF
>TRBJ1-4|TRBV7-5|14|NA|NA
TGTGCCAGAAGCTTGCTGGGCGCTAATGAAAAACTGTTTTTT
CARSLLGANEKLFF
>TRBJ2-2|TRBV27|15|TRBD1|NA
TGTGCCAGCCGTTACAGGGGGCAGAACACCGGGGAGCTGTTTTTT
CASRYRGQNTGELFF
>TRBJ2-1|TRBV6-1|16|NA|NA
TGTGCCAGCAGTGATACCGGACTGGGGCTTAACAATGAGCAGTTCTTC
CASSDTGLGLNNEQFF
>TRBJ1-3|TRBV4-1|14|TRBD1|NA
TGCGCCAGCAGCCAAACAGGGGCTGGAAACACCATATATTTT
CASSQTGAGNTIYF